One T cell receptor (beta chain) is described in this entry. Its antigen remains unidentified. This probably arose from a read error, given a far larger clone one base away. Additional DNA sequences in this sample encode the identical CDR3. This specimen comes from a study of shared clonotypes between healthy human individuals. Study-level background: The study enrolled a couple of women and a few men aged 18 to 49. Study results and caveats: Exclusively blood specimens were collected; tissue repertoires likely differ. Limited genetic and exposure-history diversity came from having few donors.

CDR3 size: 14 residues. Deletions cut 0 bases from V and 11 bases from J, with 19 bases between. Germline values: CDR1 GTSNPN, CDR2 SVGIG (reference sequence). In the authors' methods: Filtering differed since immunoSEQ provided only junctions, with no quality scores. Sequenced by immunoSEQ multiplex PCR; TCRdb stores in-frame clones only, minus some. D and trimming were read from the DNA, whereas the V and J calls and clone size are those reported in that table. The sample contains about 490,000 clones, 65% to 85% of which appear only once. The sequence derives from a middle-aged woman in good health. Some clones in this sample may be carry-over from other donors' samples. The sample taken for sequencing was PBMCs. The rearrangement uses TRBV30 and TRBJ2-5; D might be TRBD1 (6 bases). In DNA form, the CDR3 reads TGTGCCTGGAGTGTAATCGGCAACCTTGGGACACAGTACTTC. Residues: CAWSVIGNLGTQYF.